Listed here is a single T cell receptor (beta chain). This CDR3 is built from 15 residues. Germline CDR1 reads MDHEN; CDR2 reads SYDVKM. Trimming took off 0 bases at V and 7 bases at J, with 12 bases between the two ends. The data derive from a study of control samples from healthy donors and cancer patients. The assay was immunoSEQ multiplex PCR, and TCRdb's table has in-frame clones only and misses some. The table records around 130,000 clones, about nine tenths of them present only once. The sequence was obtained from a man younger than 35 in good health. What was sequenced was blood. The gene calls are TRBV28 and TRBJ1-4; D gene uncertain. CDR3: CASSLWEVGIEKLFF. CDR3 sequence (DNA): TGTGCCAGCAGTTTATGGGAGGTGGGAATTGAAAAACTGTTTTTT.